These 14 T cell receptor beta chains share one sample of origin, sequenced in a study of blood T cell repertoires in COVID-19. Some clones are missing from TCRdb's copy, which holds only in-frame ones; the method was immunoSEQ multiplex PCR. The data show some 46,000 clones, with approximately 80% seen just once and about a quarter held by the top ten. The sample was peripheral blood. The receptor set was obtained from a woman in her fifties or sixties with acute or convalescent COVID-19.

The rearrangement uses TRBV11-2 and TRBJ1-2; D possibly corresponds to TRBD1 (6 bases). Germline V gene lookup returns CDR1 SGHAT and CDR2 FQNNGV. V lost 1 base, J lost 4 bases, and 10 bases lay in between. CDR3 length: 14 residues. Here the CDR3 DNA reads TGTGCCAGCAGCTTAGGACAGGACGGCTATGGCTACACCTTC. It is translated as CASSLGQDGYGYTF.

The CDR3 reads CASSRGTGGNEQFF. CDR3 sequence (DNA): TGTGCCAGCAGCCGCGGGACAGGGGGAAATGAGCAGTTCTTC. The chain links TRBV3-1 (or the pseudogene TRBV3-2) to TRBJ2-1; 11 nucleotides match TRBD1. The CDR3 spans 14 residues. Germline V gene sequence: CDR1 LGHDT, CDR2 YNNKEL (reference sequence). Germline trimming cut 4 bases from V and 7 bases from J; bases unmatched to any gene: 3.

The CDR3 loop reads CASSIWDRAEEGYTF. In DNA form, the CDR3 reads TGTGCCAGTAGTATATGGGACAGGGCAGAGGAAGGCTACACCTTC. The chain links TRBV19 to TRBJ1-2, with 9 bases matching TRBD1. V shed 2 bases and J 8 bases; nucleotides not matched to a gene: 9. This CDR3 has 15 residues. Germline V lookup: CDR1 LNHDA, CDR2 SQIVND (reference sequence).

This chain joins TRBV2 and TRBJ1-6, with a weak D call TRBD1 (6 bases). Trimming cost V 6 bases and J 10 bases, with 13 bases left between them. The CDR3 extends over 13 amino acids. Germline V lookup: CDR1 SNHLY, CDR2 FYNNEI. The CDR3 sequence is CASRSGAPSPLHF. The CDR3 DNA is TGTGCCAGCAGATCAGGGGCTCCCTCACCCCTCCACTTT.

V gene TRBV4-1 combines with J gene TRBJ2-1, with D unresolved. The ends were cut back, 5 bases at V and 4 bases at J, with 9 bases in the middle. CDR1 is MGHRA, CDR2 YSYEKL, per germline. The CDR3 runs to 13 residues. CDR3 residues: CASSYTEYNEQFF. CDR3 bases: TGCGCCAGCAGCTATACGGAGTACAATGAGCAGTTCTTC.

This clone occurred a few times. The V gene is TRBV19, the J gene TRBJ1-1; 8 positions agree with TRBD1. The germline V gene encodes CDR1 LNHDA and CDR2 SQIVND (reference sequence). This CDR3 comprises 13 residues. Trimming at V came to 5 bases and at J to 3 bases, leaving 2 bases not matched to a gene. The CDR3 here is CASSQDRDTEAFF. DNA for the CDR3: TGTGCCAGTAGTCAGGACAGGGACACTGAAGCTTTCTTT.

The chain is built from TRBV19 and TRBJ1-3; D is unresolved. The CDR3 consists of 13 residues. The V gene's germline CDR1 is LNHDA and CDR2 SQIVND (reference sequence). The V end was cut by 10 bases, the J end by 4 bases, with 14 bases between. The CDR3 region is CATRAGAGNTIYF. In DNA form, the CDR3 reads TGTGCCACCCGCGCGGGTGCAGGAAACACCATATATTTT.

The chain joins TRBV5-1 to TRBJ2-3, with 7 bases aligning to TRBD2. V lost 0 bases to trimming and J lost 0 bases; unmatched junction nucleotides: 1. The germline gives CDR1 SGHRS, CDR2 YFSETQ. The length of the CDR3 is 15 residues. This CDR3 is CASSLDSGSTDTQYF. The CDR3 DNA reads as TGCGCCAGCAGCTTGGATAGCGGGAGCACAGATACGCAGTATTTT.

This chain connects TRBV2 to TRBJ2-7; D is uncertain. This CDR3 has 12 amino acids. V lost 8 bases, J lost 9 bases, and 17 bases lay in between. The germline V gene has CDR1 SNHLY and CDR2 FYNNEI. The CDR3 nucleotides read TGTGCCAGCTTATGGCAGGCTCACCGGCAGTACTTC. Translation: CASLWQAHRQYF. Full variable domain (rest looked up from reference TRBV2 and TRBJ2-7): EPEVTQTPSHQVTQMGQEVILRCVPISNHLYFYWYRQILGQKVEFLVSFYNNEISEKSEIFDDQFSVERPDGSNFTLKIRSTKLEDSAMYFCASLWQAHRQYFGPGTRLTVT.

The rearrangement uses TRBV5-4 and TRBJ2-2; 8 positions match TRBD1. Germline V lookup: CDR1 SGHNT, CDR2 YYREEE (reference sequence). V lost 1 base to trimming and J lost 4 bases; unmatched junction nucleotides: 6. The CDR3 covers 16 residues. The CDR3 region is CASSLSQGASTGELFF. The CDR3 region has the DNA TGTGCCAGCAGCTTGTCGCAGGGGGCGAGCACCGGGGAGCTGTTTTTT. Based on the CDR3 plus reference TRBV5-4 and TRBJ2-2, the full variable domain is ETGVTQSPTHLIKTRGQQVTLRCSSQSGHNTVSWYQQALGQGPQFIFQYYREEENGRGNFPPRFSGLQFPNYSSELNVNALELDDSALYLCASSLSQGASTGELFFGEGSRLTVL.

This clone was counted a single time. The chain links TRBV5-1 to TRBJ2-2, with 9 bases that match TRBD1. The ends lost 4 bases at V and 7 bases at J; junction bases unmatched: 8. Looked up from germline, CDR1 is SGHRS and CDR2 is YFSETQ. The CDR3 covers 15 residues. The CDR3 nucleotides read TGCGCCAGCAGCGACTCGACAGGGGGGATCGGGGAGCTGTTTTTT. Residues: CASSDSTGGIGELFF.

V gene TRBV9 combines with J gene TRBJ1-1; the D is unclear. There are 13 residues in the CDR3. Germline V gives CDR1 SGDLS, CDR2 YYNGEE. V lost 4 bases to trimming and J lost 1 base, with 8 bases between them. CDR3 DNA sequence: TGTGCCAGCAGCCTGCGGTGGAACACTGAAGCTTTCTTT. Translating it yields CASSLRWNTEAFF.

This clone occurred a few times. The chain employs TRBV21-1 and TRBJ1-1; no DNA check was done on the table's D call, TRBD1. TRBV21-1 is designated a pseudogene. The CDR3 has 19 amino acids. CDR3: CASSKAYWIGDRVFTEAFF. CDR3 sequence (DNA): TGTGCCAGCAGCAAAGCATACTGGATCGGGGACAGGGTTTTTACTGAAGCTTTCTTT.

The CDR3 reads CASSRHSANQPQHF. CDR3 sequence (DNA): TGTGCCAGCAGTAGACACAGTGCCAATCAGCCCCAGCATTTT. The chain carries TRBV27 and TRBJ1-5; D is ambiguous. This CDR3 is 14 amino acids long. The V and J ends lost 5 bases and 3 bases respectively, with 11 bases between them. Germline lookup yields CDR1 MNHEY and CDR2 SMNVEV (reference sequence).